The 21 T cell receptor beta chains given below trace back to one sample, sequenced in a study of STAT5B mutations in CD4+ large granular lymphocyte leukemia. Here immunoSEQ multiplex PCR was the method, and the copy in TCRdb shows in-frame clones only, minus some. In the table there are 7,600 or so clones, over 70% of which are singletons. The sequenced sample was PBMCs. The receptors here all came from a woman aged 60-75 years with CD4+ T-cell large granular lymphocyte leukemia.

The chain has TRBV28 and TRBJ1-2, with D unclear. Trimming removed 6 bases at V and 3 bases at J, with 17 bases between. The CDR3 is 15 residues long. Per germline, CDR1 MDHEN and CDR2 SYDVKM. The CDR3 loop reads CASRAPVEGDYGYTF. CDR3 sequence (DNA): TGTGCCAGCAGAGCCCCCGTAGAGGGAGACTATGGCTACACCTTC.

This chain uses TRBV29-1 with TRBJ1-5; D call uncertain. The germline V gene encodes CDR1 SQVTM and CDR2 ANQGSEA. This CDR3 region has 17 residues. CDR3 DNA sequence: TGCGGATGCATTTCACGTAGGAGTAATCTTAGCAATCAGCCCCAGCATTTT. Encoded protein: CGCISRRSNLSNQPQHF.

The chain employs TRBV6-6 and TRBJ1-5, with 10 nucleotides matching TRBD1. The CDR3 loop spans 15 amino acids. Trimming took 3 bases from V and 7 from J; bases not matched to a gene: 6. Looked up from germline, CDR1 is MNHNY and CDR2 is SVGAGI (reference sequence). This chain's CDR3 is CASSYGTGVGQPQHF. As DNA, the CDR3 is TGTGCCAGCAGTTATGGGACAGGGGTAGGGCAGCCCCAGCATTTT.

V gene TRBV9 combines with J gene TRBJ1-1; D remains unclear. Trimming took 4 bases from V and 3 from J, leaving 10 bases between them. CDR3 size: 13 residues. Per germline, CDR1 SGDLS and CDR2 YYNGEE. The CDR3 nucleotides read TGTGCCAGCAGCCCGGGGTCTCACACTGAAGCTTTCTTT. It encodes CASSPGSHTEAFF.

V is TRBV27 and J is TRBJ1-1; weak D call: TRBD1 (5 bases). Germline V gene sequence: CDR1 MNHEY, CDR2 SMNVEV (reference sequence). CDR3 length: 16 residues. V was shortened by 5 bases and J by 0 bases, with 16 bases between the two germline ends. The CDR3: CASSPDVWGMNTEAFF. In DNA, the CDR3 is TGTGCCAGCAGTCCGGACGTCTGGGGGATGAACACTGAAGCTTTCTTT.

CDR3 loop: CASSPRGLEKLFF. The CDR3 DNA is TGTGCCAGCAGCCCCCGGGGACTCGAAAAACTGTTTTTT. The chain has TRBV11-2 and TRBJ1-4; D is perhaps TRBD1 (5 bases). Between the trimmed V and J ends, which lost 5 bases and 8 bases, there was a span of 12 bases. The germline V gene has CDR1 SGHAT and CDR2 FQNNGV. The CDR3 length is 13 residues.

The sample holds one count of this clone. The chain uses TRBV30 and TRBJ1-2; D gene unclear. Trimming pared 0 bases from V and 5 bases from J, leaving 19 bases between. Germline V gives CDR1 GTSNPN, CDR2 SVGIG (reference sequence). CDR3 size: 16 residues. This CDR3 reads CAWSVPTAPRKYGYTF. The DNA of the CDR3 is TGTGCCTGGAGTGTACCAACGGCCCCCCGTAAATATGGCTACACCTTC. The whole variable domain, remainder taken from reference TRBV30 and TRBJ1-2, is SQTIHQWPATLVQPVGSPLSLECTVEGTSNPNLYWYRQAAGRGLQLLFYSVGIGQISSEVPQNLSASRPQDRQFILSSKKLLLSDSGFYLCAWSVPTAPRKYGYTFGSGTRLTVV.

The V and J genes are TRBV12-5 and TRBJ1-5; the match to TRBD1 covers 7 bases. This CDR3 has 14 residues. J lost 5 bases, V lost 6 bases, and 7 bases had no gene match. Germline loops: CDR1 LGHNT, CDR2 FRNRAP. In DNA, the CDR3 is TGTGCTAGTGGCAGGGGGACAGCCTATCAGCCCCAGCATTTT. This translates into CASGRGTAYQPQHF.

The rearrangement uses TRBV5-4 and TRBJ1-2, with TRBD1 identical over 10 bases. With V trimmed by 1 base and J by 4 bases, 4 bases remained unmatched. Germline lookup yields CDR1 SGHNT and CDR2 YYREEE (reference sequence). This CDR3 contains 15 residues. Written as DNA, the CDR3 is TGTGCCAGCAGCTTGACCGGGACAGGGGCCTATGGCTACACCTTC. Protein: CASSLTGTGAYGYTF. Looking up the rest from reference TRBV5-4 and TRBJ1-2 gives the full variable domain: ETGVTQSPTHLIKTRGQQVTLRCSSQSGHNTVSWYQQALGQGPQFIFQYYREEENGRGNFPPRFSGLQFPNYSSELNVNALELDDSALYLCASSLTGTGAYGYTFGSGTRLTVV.

This clone appeared once. The rearrangement joins TRBV11-2 to TRBJ2-5, with 7 positions matching TRBD2. Germline trimming cut 0 bases from V and 4 bases from J; bases unmatched to any gene: 5. The CDR3 spans 15 residues. Germline V gene sequence: CDR1 SGHAT, CDR2 FQNNGV. The CDR3 is CASSLDGGGGETQYF. The CDR3 DNA reads TGTGCCAGCAGCTTAGATGGTGGGGGGGGAGAGACCCAGTACTTC.

The chain joins TRBV6-1 to TRBJ2-7, with 7 bases lining up with TRBD2. The germline V gene encodes CDR1 MNHNS and CDR2 SASEGT. The CDR3 runs to 16 residues. Trimming cost V 4 bases and J 3 bases; bases outside gene matches: 12. The CDR3 sequence is CASSGLAATVIYEQYF. CDR3 DNA: TGTGCCAGCAGTGGTCTAGCGGCAACCGTAATCTACGAGCAGTACTTC.

This chain uses TRBV15 with TRBJ2-7; TRBD2 is a possible D gene (5 bases). V lost 5 bases to trimming and J lost 2 bases, with 16 bases between them. The CDR3 is 15 amino acids. CDR1 is LNHNV and CDR2 is YYDKDF in the germline V gene (reference sequence). In nucleotides, the CDR3 is TGTGCCACCAGCGAGGGCACAGTGGGCGCCTACGAGCAGTACTTC. It codes for CATSEGTVGAYEQYF.

J is TRBJ1-5 and V is TRBV7-2; D possibly corresponds to TRBD1 (6 bases). The CDR3 is 14 residues long. Germline-derived CDR1 and CDR2 are SGHTA and FQGNSA. V lost 0 bases to trimming and J lost 5 bases, with 8 bases between them. The CDR3 is CASSLAPGDQPQHF. The CDR3 DNA sequence: TGTGCCAGCAGCTTAGCACCAGGGGATCAGCCCCAGCATTTT.

The CDR3 loop is CASSFRPSTGELFF. The DNA for the CDR3 is TGTGCCAGCAGCTTCCGCCCCAGCACCGGGGAGCTGTTTTTT. This rearrangement joins TRBV4-2 to TRBJ2-2, with D unclear. Trimming took off 5 bases at V and 4 bases at J, with 11 bases between the two ends. CDR3 length equals 14 residues. Looked up from germline, CDR1 is LGHNA and CDR2 is YNFKEQ.

This clone was observed a single time. J is TRBJ2-7 and V is TRBV30; the match to TRBD2 covers 11 bases. This CDR3 is built from 18 residues. The trim removed 4 bases at V and 6 bases at J, leaving 20 bases unmatched. In germline, CDR1 is GTSNPN, CDR2 SVGIG (reference sequence). The CDR3 loop reads CAWTSETWYSGGESEQYF. DNA for the CDR3: TGTGCCTGGACCTCCGAGACCTGGTATAGCGGGGGGGAAAGCGAGCAGTACTTC. The full variable domain, with the rest looked up from reference TRBV30 and TRBJ2-7, is SQTIHQWPATLVQPVGSPLSLECTVEGTSNPNLYWYRQAAGRGLQLLFYSVGIGQISSEVPQNLSASRPQDRQFILSSKKLLLSDSGFYLCAWTSETWYSGGESEQYFGPGTRLTVT.

The chain carries TRBV18 and TRBJ1-1; D is uncertain. The germline CDR1 and CDR2 sequences are KGHSH and LQKENI. The CDR3 runs 13 residues. Between the trimmed V and J ends, which lost 6 bases and 1 base, there was a span of 9 bases. This chain's CDR3 is CASSQGRNTEAFF. CDR3 nucleotide sequence: TGTGCCAGCTCCCAAGGACGGAACACTGAAGCTTTCTTT.

The genes are TRBV2 and TRBJ2-7; TRBD1 agrees at 12 bases. V dropped 4 bases and J dropped 2; count of bases not matched to a gene: 9. Germline CDR1 SNHLY, CDR2 FYNNEI. The CDR3 consists of 17 residues. The CDR3 coding sequence is TGTGCCAGCAGTGCCGGGACAGGGGGCCGCCGAACCTACGAGCAGTACTTC. It is translated as CASSAGTGGRRTYEQYF.

The chain joins TRBV27 to TRBJ2-7; the D is unclear. Deletions cut 10 bases from V and 3 bases from J, with 10 bases between. The CDR3 spans 11 residues. Germline V gene sequence: CDR1 MNHEY, CDR2 SMNVEV (reference sequence). CDR3 DNA: TGTGCCACTGGGCAGAGCTACGAGCAGTACTTC. This codes for CATGQSYEQYF.

The chain is built from TRBV6-5 and TRBJ2-7; D may match TRBD1 or TRBD2 (5 bases each). CDR1 MNHEY and CDR2 SVGAGI come from the germline V gene. The V end was cut by 3 bases, the J end by 2 bases, with 8 bases between. The CDR3 consists of 13 residues. CDR3 nucleotides: TGTGCCAGCAGTTATGGGGACGCCTACGAGCAGTACTTC. This codes for CASSYGDAYEQYF.

V and J are TRBV27 and TRBJ2-7; D is perhaps TRBD1 or TRBD2 (5 bases each). Trimming shortened V by 5 bases and J by 3 bases, and 17 bases separated the two germline ends. Germline CDR1 MNHEY, CDR2 SMNVEV (reference sequence). The CDR3 contains 15 residues. The CDR3 loop is CASSPQDGGYYEQYF. The CDR3 nucleotides read TGTGCCAGCAGTCCTCAAGATGGGGGTTACTACGAGCAGTACTTC.

The rearrangement links TRBV11-3 to TRBJ2-1; 13 nucleotides align to TRBD2. The CDR3 contains 16 residues. Germline CDR1 reads SGHNT; CDR2 reads YENEEA. V was clipped by 5 bases and J by 3 bases; unmatched bases: 4. Here the CDR3 reads CASSGLAGVYYNEQFF. CDR3 DNA: TGTGCCAGCAGCGGACTAGCGGGGGTCTACTACAATGAGCAGTTCTTC.